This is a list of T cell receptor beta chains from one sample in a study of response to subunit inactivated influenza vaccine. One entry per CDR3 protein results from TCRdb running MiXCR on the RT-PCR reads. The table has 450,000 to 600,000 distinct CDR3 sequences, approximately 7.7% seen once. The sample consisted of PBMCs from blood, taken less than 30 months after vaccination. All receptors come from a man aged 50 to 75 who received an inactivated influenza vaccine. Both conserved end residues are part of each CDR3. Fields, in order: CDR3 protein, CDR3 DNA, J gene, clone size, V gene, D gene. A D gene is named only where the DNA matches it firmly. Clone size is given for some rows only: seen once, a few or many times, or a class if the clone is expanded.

CDR3: CASSRGAGSSYNEQFF
DNA: TGTGCCAGCAGCCGTGGGGCGGGGAGCTCCTACAATGAGCAGTTCTTC
J: TRBJ2-1
size: many
V: TRBV7-2
D: -

CDR3: CASSRTLAGFSSYEQYF
DNA: TGTGCCAGCAGCCGGACACTAGCGGGATTTAGCTCCTACGAGCAGTACTTC
J: TRBJ2-7
size: few
V: TRBV3-1
D: TRBD2

CDR3: CASSLGQGRGTEAFF
DNA: TGTGCCAGCAGCTTAGGGCAGGGTCGGGGCACTGAAGCTTTCTTT
J: TRBJ1-1
size: -
V: TRBV7-2
D: -

CDR3: CATSTQAGPAVSTDTQYF
DNA: TGTGCCACCAGTACGCAAGCGGGCCCAGCGGTAAGCACAGATACGCAGTATTTT
J: TRBJ2-3
size: -
V: TRBV24-1
D: -

CDR3: CASSQDRLAGQETQYF
DNA: TGCGCCAGCAGCCAAGACCGACTAGCGGGTCAAGAGACCCAGTACTTC
J: TRBJ2-5
size: few
V: TRBV4-3
D: TRBD2

CDR3: CASSQDPSGYNEQFF
DNA: TGTGCCAGCAGCCAAGATCCTAGCGGCTACAATGAGCAGTTCTTC
J: TRBJ2-1
size: few
V: TRBV14
D: TRBD2

CDR3: CASSFGQNEQFF
DNA: TGTGCCAGCAGCTTCGGACAGAATGAGCAGTTCTTC
J: TRBJ2-1
size: -
V: TRBV7-9
D: -

CDR3: CASSLFPTGGTGSGNTIYF
DNA: TGTGCCAGCAGTTTATTTCCGACAGGGGGCACTGGGTCTGGAAACACCATATATTTT
J: TRBJ1-3
size: -
V: TRBV12-3/TRBV12-4
D: TRBD1

CDR3: CASSYSQRPVYEQYF
DNA: TGTGCCAGCAGTTACTCCCAACGGCCAGTCTACGAGCAGTACTTC
J: TRBJ2-7
size: few
V: TRBV6-5
D: -

CDR3: CASSLRSGGEQYF
DNA: TGTGCCAGCAGTTTAAGGAGTGGTGGCGAGCAGTACTTC
J: TRBJ2-7
size: few
V: TRBV12-3/TRBV12-4
D: -

CDR3: CSASEMSYEQYF
DNA: TGCAGTGCTAGTGAAATGAGCTACGAGCAGTACTTC
J: TRBJ2-7
size: many
V: TRBV20-1
D: -

CDR3: CASSGRTGEVEQYF
DNA: TGTGCCAGCAGCGGCCGGACAGGGGAGGTCGAGCAGTACTTC
J: TRBJ2-7
size: many
V: TRBV7-2
D: TRBD1

CDR3: CATSDRGKTQYF
DNA: TGTGCCACCTCGGACAGGGGAAAGACCCAGTACTTC
J: TRBJ2-5
size: -
V: TRBV24-1
D: TRBD1

CDR3: CASSLGGGAQNIQYF
DNA: TGTGCCAGCAGTTTGGGAGGGGGGGCCCAAAACATTCAGTACTTC
J: TRBJ2-4
size: few
V: TRBV12-3/TRBV12-4
D: -

CDR3: CSVLKGTSYGYTF
DNA: TGCAGCGTCCTTAAGGGGACGAGCTATGGCTACACCTTC
J: TRBJ1-2
size: -
V: TRBV29-1
D: -

CDR3: CASSQASPHYGYTF
DNA: TGTGCCAGCAGTCAGGCTTCTCCACACTATGGCTACACCTTC
J: TRBJ1-2
size: few
V: TRBV6-1
D: -

CDR3: CSAIQGAGRTDTQYF
DNA: TGCAGTGCTATTCAGGGGGCAGGGCGGACAGATACGCAGTATTTT
J: TRBJ2-3
size: -
V: TRBV20-1
D: TRBD1

CDR3: CASSYSRVALAEQFF
DNA: TGTGCCAGCAGTTACTCGCGGGTAGCCCTCGCGGAGCAGTTCTTC
J: TRBJ2-1
size: few
V: TRBV6-2/TRBV6-3
D: -

CDR3: CASSSSSGYQPQHF
DNA: TGTGCCAGCAGTTCCTCCAGCGGCTATCAGCCCCAGCATTTT
J: TRBJ1-5
size: many
V: TRBV12-3/TRBV12-4
D: -

CDR3: CSAPTSGEETQYF
DNA: TGCAGTGCCCCGACTAGCGGGGAAGAGACCCAGTACTTC
J: TRBJ2-5
size: -
V: TRBV20-1
D: TRBD2

CDR3: CASSYTGLGSYNEQFF
DNA: TGTGCCAGCAGCTACACCGGACTGGGCTCCTACAATGAGCAGTTCTTC
J: TRBJ2-1
size: many
V: TRBV7-9
D: -

CDR3: CASSQDMTSGYEQYF
DNA: TGTGCCAGCAGCCAAGATATGACTAGCGGGTACGAGCAGTACTTC
J: TRBJ2-7
size: -
V: TRBV4-2
D: TRBD2

CDR3: CASSYSGTQYF
DNA: TGTGCCAGCAGTTACTCGGGGACCCAGTACTTC
J: TRBJ2-5
size: many
V: TRBV6-5
D: -

CDR3: CSVEVRGRVTDTQYF
DNA: TGCAGCGTTGAAGTAAGGGGCAGGGTGACAGATACGCAGTATTTT
J: TRBJ2-3
size: -
V: TRBV29-1
D: -

CDR3: CASSFLGNTGELFF
DNA: TGTGCCAGCAGTTTTCTCGGGAACACCGGGGAGCTGTTTTTT
J: TRBJ2-2
size: few
V: TRBV12-3/TRBV12-4
D: -

CDR3: CSASTGTTRYGYTF
DNA: TGCAGTGCTTCGACAGGGACCACCCGGTATGGCTACACCTTC
J: TRBJ1-2
size: -
V: TRBV20-1
D: TRBD1

CDR3: CASSEPGLAGVTTEDEQYF
DNA: TGTGCCAGCAGTGAACCGGGACTAGCGGGAGTTACGACCGAGGACGAGCAGTACTTC
J: TRBJ2-7
size: few
V: TRBV2
D: TRBD2

CDR3: CASSQGPGQTPYEQYF
DNA: TGTGCCAGCAGCCAAGGCCCGGGACAAACCCCCTACGAGCAGTACTTC
J: TRBJ2-7
size: many
V: TRBV4-2
D: -

CDR3: CASSFGSKAGITDTQYF
DNA: TGCGCCAGCAGCTTCGGTTCCAAAGCGGGGATCACAGATACGCAGTATTTT
J: TRBJ2-3
size: few
V: TRBV5-1
D: TRBD2

CDR3: CSASNRPADTQYF
DNA: TGCAGTGCTAGTAATCGCCCCGCAGATACGCAGTATTTT
J: TRBJ2-3
size: few
V: TRBV20-1
D: -

CDR3: CATSDPNPGLDPDTQYF
DNA: TGTGCCACCAGTGACCCTAATCCGGGACTAGACCCAGATACGCAGTATTTT
J: TRBJ2-3
size: -
V: TRBV24-1
D: TRBD2

CDR3: CASSLVGKAADTQYF
DNA: TGCGCCAGCAGCTTGGTTGGAAAAGCGGCAGATACGCAGTATTTT
J: TRBJ2-3
size: -
V: TRBV5-1
D: -

CDR3: CASKGEYEQYF
DNA: TGCGCCAGCAAAGGAGAATACGAGCAGTACTTC
J: TRBJ2-7
size: many
V: TRBV5-1
D: -

CDR3: CSASHKDRGRYGNEQFF
DNA: TGCAGTGCTAGTCACAAAGACAGGGGGCGGTATGGCAATGAGCAGTTCTTC
J: TRBJ2-1
size: few
V: TRBV20-1
D: TRBD1

CDR3: CASSLDPGTSYEQYF
DNA: TGCGCCAGCAGCTTGGATCCGGGGACCTCCTACGAGCAGTACTTC
J: TRBJ2-7
size: many
V: TRBV5-1
D: -

CDR3: CASSILSQGTDTQYF
DNA: TGTGCCAGTAGTATCCTTAGCCAGGGCACAGATACGCAGTATTTT
J: TRBJ2-3
size: few
V: TRBV19
D: -

CDR3: CASSKTSVSYEQYF
DNA: TGTGCCAGCAGCAAGACTAGCGTCTCCTACGAGCAGTACTTC
J: TRBJ2-7
size: -
V: TRBV5-6
D: TRBD2